This record concerns one TCR beta chain sequence. TCRdb reanalysed the RT-PCR reads using MiXCR and keeps one entry per CDR3 protein. The data hold 650,000 to 800,000 distinct CDR3 sequences, with about 14% observed a single time. With 4 bases removed from V and 7 bases from J, the gap between germline ends came to 11 bases. This CDR3 spans 14 amino acids. Germline CDR1 is SGHTA and CDR2 is FQGNSA. Sequenced input: memory CD4+ T cells from blood. This receptor was obtained from a female donor in good health, serving as a healthy control. The chain couples TRBV7-2 to TRBJ1-6; D unresolved. Written as DNA, the CDR3 is TGTGCCAGCAGCTCAACAGTAGGGAATTCACCCCTCCACTTT. It translates to CASSSTVGNSPLHF. The whole variable domain, filled in from reference TRBV7-2 and TRBJ1-6, reads GAGVSQSPSNKVTEKGKDVELRCDPISGHTALYWYRQSLGQGLEFLIYFQGNSAPDKSGLPSDRFSAERTGGSVSTLTIQRTQQEDSAVYLCASSSTVGNSPLHFGNGTRLTVT.